Below, one TCR beta chain is given with its context. This sample stems from a study of blood T cells in healthy people across ages. Trimming pared 2 bases from V and 2 bases from J, leaving 12 bases between. This CDR3 has 15 residues. Germline assignment: CDR1 LGHNT and CDR2 FRNRAP. Next came a second PCR, run for about 7 to 11 cycles, which used a sample-barcoded 5' primer along with a J-beta primer mix. Using its own MiXCR run on the 5' RACE reads, TCRdb lists one record per CDR3 protein. The repertoire holds roughly 1,100,000 distinct CDR3 sequences, with approximately 26% as singletons. These data also formed part of another study, on T cells of mothers and their children.

Source material: blood. V is TRBV12-5 and J is TRBJ1-2; no reliable D call. The receptor comes from a girl aged 2 to 10 in good health. CDR3 amino acids: CASGLSPGRNYGYTF. CDR3 DNA sequence: TGTGCTAGTGGTTTGAGCCCAGGACGGAACTATGGCTACACCTTC. Looking up the rest from reference TRBV12-5 and TRBJ1-2 gives the full variable domain: DARVTQTPRHKVTEMGQEVTMRCQPILGHNTVFWYRQTMMQGLELLAYFRNRAPLDDSGMPKDRFSAEMPDATLATLKIQPSEPRDSAVYFCASGLSPGRNYGYTFGSGTRLTVV.